The next 9 T cell receptor beta chains were all read from a single sample in a study of blood T cell repertoires in COVID-19. Generated by immunoSEQ multiplex PCR, the TCRdb table keeps only in-frame clones and is missing some. This table has under 200,000 clones, more than 60% appearing once. Sequenced material: peripheral blood. The source is a man aged 55 to 69 with acute or convalescent COVID-19.

Regarding this clone: Other DNA sequences from this sample encode an identical CDR3 as well. The chain couples TRBV29-1 to TRBJ1-2; tentatively, D is TRBD1 (5 bases). The V gene lost 5 bases and the J gene lost 3 bases, with 13 bases spanning the gap. The CDR3 spans 13 residues. CDR1 and CDR2 from the germline V gene are SQVTM and ANQGSEA. The CDR3: CSVRTGLYYGYTF. The DNA of the CDR3 is TGCAGCGTTAGAACAGGCCTGTACTATGGCTACACCTTC.

V and J are TRBV6-1 and TRBJ2-5; TRBD1 aligns across 7 bases. The CDR3 contains 14 residues. The V gene end was trimmed by 1 base and the J gene end by 6 bases; junction bases not matched to a gene: 5. CDR1 and CDR2 from the germline V gene are MNHNS and SASEGT. CDR3 residues: CASSEVGGRKTQYF. CDR3 coding DNA: TGTGCCAGCAGTGAAGTAGGGGGCCGAAAGACCCAGTACTTC.

Only a few counts were recorded for this clone. The chain recombines TRBV11-1 with TRBJ2-7, with TRBD2 matching 7 bases. This CDR3 has 15 residues. Germline V lookup: CDR1 SGHAT, CDR2 FQDESV (reference sequence). Unmatched junction bases numbered 2, after V lost 0 bases and J lost 0 bases. The CDR3 here is CASSLAGGSSYEQYF. In DNA, the CDR3 is TGTGCCAGCAGCTTAGCCGGGGGGAGCTCCTACGAGCAGTACTTC.

The rearrangement links TRBV27 to TRBJ1-2, with a possible D match to TRBD1 (5 bases). The CDR3 extends over 13 amino acids. The V gene lost 5 bases and the J gene lost 7 bases, with 14 bases spanning the gap. The germline V gene encodes CDR1 MNHEY and CDR2 SMNVEV (reference sequence). The CDR3: CASSPQGEAGYTF. For the CDR3, the DNA is TGTGCCAGCAGTCCCCAAGGGGAGGCTGGCTACACCTTC.

The rearrangement links TRBV2 to TRBJ2-1, with 11 nucleotides matching TRBD2. The CDR3 contains 14 residues. The V gene's germline CDR1 is SNHLY and CDR2 FYNNEI. J was trimmed by 9 bases and V by 8 bases; bases with no gene match: 9. CDR3 residues: CASQPLAGGFEQFF. CDR3 nucleotides: TGTGCCAGCCAACCTCTAGCGGGGGGATTTGAGCAGTTCTTC.

The genes are TRBV2 and TRBJ1-6, with 8 bases matching TRBD1. V was pared by 3 bases and J by 7 bases, with 5 bases of the junction left unmatched. Germline V gene sequence: CDR1 SNHLY, CDR2 FYNNEI. The CDR3 spans 15 residues. CDR3 protein: CASSELAGGNSPLHF. The CDR3 DNA sequence: TGTGCCAGCAGTGAGTTGGCAGGGGGCAATTCACCCCTCCACTTT.

V gene TRBV4-1 combines with J gene TRBJ1-5; D is undetermined. The CDR3 runs 13 residues. Between the trimmed V and J ends, which lost 1 base and 5 bases, there was a span of 6 bases. Germline V CDR1 and CDR2: MGHRA, YSYEKL. The CDR3 loop is CASSQGLDQPQHF. CDR3 nucleotides: TGCGCCAGCAGCCAAGGGCTCGATCAGCCCCAGCATTTT.

The chain recombines TRBV5-4 with TRBJ2-3, with D tentatively TRBD2 (6 bases). The V end lost 2 bases, the J end lost 6 bases, and 10 bases lay between the germline ends. CDR3 length: 13 residues. Per the germline V gene, CDR1 is SGHNT and CDR2 is YYREEE (reference sequence). This CDR3 is CASSFSGDDTQYF. CDR3 sequence (DNA): TGTGCCAGCAGCTTCTCGGGGGACGATACGCAGTATTTT. Combining the CDR3 with reference TRBV5-4 and TRBJ2-3 gives the whole variable domain ETGVTQSPTHLIKTRGQQVTLRCSSQSGHNTVSWYQQALGQGPQFIFQYYREEENGRGNFPPRFSGLQFPNYSSELNVNALELDDSALYLCASSFSGDDTQYFGPGTRLTVL.

The chain has TRBV6-5 and TRBJ1-1, with TRBD1 matching 9 bases. CDR1 and CDR2 (germline): MNHEY, SVGAGI. With V trimmed by 4 bases and J by 4 bases, 10 bases remained unmatched. This CDR3 is built from 16 residues. DNA for the CDR3: TGTGCCAGCAGTTTCCCGGGACAGGGACGGGGCACTGAAGCTTTCTTT. Translating it yields CASSFPGQGRGTEAFF.